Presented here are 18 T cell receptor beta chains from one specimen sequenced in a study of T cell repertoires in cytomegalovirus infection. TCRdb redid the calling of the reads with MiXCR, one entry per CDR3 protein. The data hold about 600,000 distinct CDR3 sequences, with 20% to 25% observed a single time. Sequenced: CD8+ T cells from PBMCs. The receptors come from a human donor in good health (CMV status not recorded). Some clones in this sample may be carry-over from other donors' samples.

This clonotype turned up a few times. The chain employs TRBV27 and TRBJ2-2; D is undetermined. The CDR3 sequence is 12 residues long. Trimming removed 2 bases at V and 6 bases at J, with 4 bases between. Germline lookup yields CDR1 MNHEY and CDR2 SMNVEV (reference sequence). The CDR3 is CASSLRSGELFF. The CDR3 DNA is TGTGCCAGCAGTTTAAGATCCGGGGAGCTGTTTTTT.

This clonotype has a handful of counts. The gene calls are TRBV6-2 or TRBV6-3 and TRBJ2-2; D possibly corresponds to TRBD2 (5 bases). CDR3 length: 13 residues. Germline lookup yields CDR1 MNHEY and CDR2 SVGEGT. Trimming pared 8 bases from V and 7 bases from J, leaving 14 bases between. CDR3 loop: CASRPSLDGELFF. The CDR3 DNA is TGTGCCAGCCGGCCTAGCTTGGACGGGGAGCTGTTTTTT.

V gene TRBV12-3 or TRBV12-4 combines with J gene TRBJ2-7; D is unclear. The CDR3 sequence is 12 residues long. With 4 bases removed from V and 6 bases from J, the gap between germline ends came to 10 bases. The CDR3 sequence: CASSSSTPEQYF. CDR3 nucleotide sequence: TGTGCCAGCAGTTCGTCTACGCCCGAGCAGTACTTC.

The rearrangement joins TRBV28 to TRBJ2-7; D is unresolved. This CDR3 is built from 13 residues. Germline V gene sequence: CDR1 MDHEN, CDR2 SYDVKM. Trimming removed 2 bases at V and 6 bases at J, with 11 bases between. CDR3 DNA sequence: TGTGCCAGCAGTTTACATAAGGCAGCCGAGCAGTACTTC. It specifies CASSLHKAAEQYF.

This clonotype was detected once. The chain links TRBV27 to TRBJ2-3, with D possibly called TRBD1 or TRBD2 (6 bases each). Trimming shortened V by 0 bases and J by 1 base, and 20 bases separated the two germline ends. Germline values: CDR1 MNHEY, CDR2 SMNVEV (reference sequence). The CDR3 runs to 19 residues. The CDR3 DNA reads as TGTGCCAGCAGTTTATCGGAAACCTTCGGGGGCATGGGCACAGATACGCAGTATTTT. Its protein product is CASSLSETFGGMGTDTQYF.

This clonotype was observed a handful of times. CDR3 coding DNA: TGTGCCAGCAGCAGGGTCGATGGCTACACCTTC. It yields the protein CASSRVDGYTF. The genes are TRBV7-9 and TRBJ1-2; no clear D. The ends were cut back, 5 bases at V and 6 bases at J, with 7 bases in the middle. The germline CDR1 and CDR2 sequences are SEHNR and FQNEAQ (reference sequence). This CDR3 has 11 residues.

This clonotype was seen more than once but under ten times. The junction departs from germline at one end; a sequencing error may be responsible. The DNA for the CDR3 is TGCACCAGCAGCCAAGGAATTCTGGGGCAGTTCACCGGGGAGCTGTTTTTT. This sequence encodes CTSSQGILGQFTGELFF. The chain uses TRBV4-1 and TRBJ2-2; a weak D match, TRBD1 (5 bases). Germline assignment: CDR1 MGHRA and CDR2 YSYEKL. This CDR3 contains 17 residues.

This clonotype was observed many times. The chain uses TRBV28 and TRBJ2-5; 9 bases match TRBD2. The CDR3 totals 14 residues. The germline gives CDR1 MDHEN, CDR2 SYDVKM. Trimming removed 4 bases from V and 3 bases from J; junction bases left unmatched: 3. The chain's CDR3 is CASSSPSGEETQYF. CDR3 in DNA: TGTGCCAGCAGTTCTCCTAGCGGGGAAGAGACCCAGTACTTC.

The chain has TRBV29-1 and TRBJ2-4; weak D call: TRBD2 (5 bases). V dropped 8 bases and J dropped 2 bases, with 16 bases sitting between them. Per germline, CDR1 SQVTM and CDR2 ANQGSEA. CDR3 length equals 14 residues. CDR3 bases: TGCAGCTTCCTGGACTCGGGATCCAAAAACATTCAGTACTTC. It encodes CSFLDSGSKNIQYF.

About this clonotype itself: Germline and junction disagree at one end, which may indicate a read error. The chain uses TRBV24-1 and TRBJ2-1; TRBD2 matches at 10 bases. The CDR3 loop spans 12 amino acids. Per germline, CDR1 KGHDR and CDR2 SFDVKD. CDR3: CATSGDYNEQFF. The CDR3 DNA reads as TGCGCCACTAGCGGGGACTACAATGAGCAGTTCTTC.

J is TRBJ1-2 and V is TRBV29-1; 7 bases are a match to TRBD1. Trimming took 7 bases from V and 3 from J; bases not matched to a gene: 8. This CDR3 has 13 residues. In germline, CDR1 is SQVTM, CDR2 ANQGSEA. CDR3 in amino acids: CSDSIQGDYGYTF. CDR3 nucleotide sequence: TGCAGCGATTCTATCCAGGGGGACTATGGCTACACCTTC.

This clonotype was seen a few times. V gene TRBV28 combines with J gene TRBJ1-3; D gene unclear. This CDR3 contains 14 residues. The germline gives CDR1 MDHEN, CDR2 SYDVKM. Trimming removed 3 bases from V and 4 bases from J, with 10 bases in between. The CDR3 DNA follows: TGTGCCAGCAGTTTTTGGCCCACAGGAAACACCATATATTTT. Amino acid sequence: CASSFWPTGNTIYF. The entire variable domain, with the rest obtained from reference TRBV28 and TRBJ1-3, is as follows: DVKVTQSSRYLVKRTGEKVFLECVQDMDHENMFWYRQDPGLGLRLIYFSYDVKMKEKGDIPEGYSVSREKKERFSLILESASTNQTSMYLCASSFWPTGNTIYFGEGSWLTVV.

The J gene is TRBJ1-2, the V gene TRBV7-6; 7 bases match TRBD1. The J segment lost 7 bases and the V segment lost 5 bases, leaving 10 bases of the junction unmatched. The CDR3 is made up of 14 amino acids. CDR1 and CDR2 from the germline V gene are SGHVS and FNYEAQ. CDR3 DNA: TGTGCCAGCAGCGCCCCGGGACAGCCTTCTGGCTACACCTTC. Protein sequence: CASSAPGQPSGYTF.

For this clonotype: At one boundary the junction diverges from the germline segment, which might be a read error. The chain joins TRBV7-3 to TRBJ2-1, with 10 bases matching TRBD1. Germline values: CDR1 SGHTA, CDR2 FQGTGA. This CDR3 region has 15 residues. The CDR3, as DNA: TGTGCCAACAGCTCCGGACAGGGGGTATGGGATGAGCAGTTCTTC. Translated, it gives CANSSGQGVWDEQFF. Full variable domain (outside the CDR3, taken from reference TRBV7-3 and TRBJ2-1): GAGVSQTPSNKVTEKGKYVELRCDPISGHTALYWYRQSLGQGPEFLIYFQGTGAADDSGLPNDRFFAVRPEGSVSTLKIQRTERGDSAVYLCANSSGQGVWDEQFFGPGTRLTVL.

In DNA form, the CDR3 reads TGTGCCAGCGGAGATTACAATGAGCAGTTCTTC. It yields the protein CASGDYNEQFF. V gene TRBV6-6 combines with J gene TRBJ2-1; D is uncertain. With 8 bases removed from V and 4 bases from J, the gap between germline ends came to 6 bases. Germline V gene data show CDR1 as MNHNY and CDR2 as SVGAGI (reference sequence). The CDR3 runs to 11 residues.

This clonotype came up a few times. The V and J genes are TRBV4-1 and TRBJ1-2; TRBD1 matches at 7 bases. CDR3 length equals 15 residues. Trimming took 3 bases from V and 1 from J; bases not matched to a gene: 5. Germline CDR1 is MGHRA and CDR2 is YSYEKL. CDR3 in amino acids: CASSHAQGSNYGYTF. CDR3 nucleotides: TGCGCCAGCAGCCATGCACAGGGGAGTAACTATGGCTACACCTTC.

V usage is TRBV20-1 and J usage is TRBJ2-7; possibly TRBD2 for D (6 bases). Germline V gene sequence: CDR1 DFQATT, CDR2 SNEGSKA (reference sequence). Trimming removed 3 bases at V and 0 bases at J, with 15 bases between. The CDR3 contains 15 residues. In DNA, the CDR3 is TGCAGTGCTAGGGGGGACTTCCTGGGCTCCTACGAGCAGTACTTC. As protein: CSARGDFLGSYEQYF.

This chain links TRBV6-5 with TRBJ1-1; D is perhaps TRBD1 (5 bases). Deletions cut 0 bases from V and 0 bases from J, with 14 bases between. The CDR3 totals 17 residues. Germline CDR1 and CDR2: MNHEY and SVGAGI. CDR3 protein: CASSYSRERRMNTEAFF. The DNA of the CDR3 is TGTGCCAGCAGTTACTCCAGGGAGAGAAGAATGAACACTGAAGCTTTCTTT.